The present entry profiles one TCR beta chain with its context. The record originates from a study of blood T cell repertoires in COVID-19. Study-wide background: Researchers got acute and convalescent COVID-19 samples from the United States, Italy and Spain. The analysed material was cDNA or gDNA that came from T cells, B-cell-depleted T cells, or PBMCs.

As processed by the authors: It was from reference gene primer amplification that nucleated cell counts were estimated. The method was immunoSEQ multiplex PCR; TCRdb's version includes in-frame clones alone and lacks a portion of them. The D gene and trimming were derived from the DNA, and the V and J assignments and clone size from that table. The sample lists 450,000 to 500,000 clones; approximately 85% were seen once. V lost 7 bases to trimming and J lost 6 bases; unmatched junction nucleotides: 6. Germline V gene sequence: CDR1 MNHEY, CDR2 SVGAGI. CDR3 length equals 13 residues. Sequencing was performed on peripheral blood. This sequence was found in a human donor in a cohort sampled during active COVID-19. This chain uses TRBV6-5 with TRBJ1-5; 7 bases match TRBD1. CDR3 bases: TGTGCCAGCAACCCTCGACAGGGTCAGCCCCAGCATTTT. Translating gives CASNPRQGQPQHF.